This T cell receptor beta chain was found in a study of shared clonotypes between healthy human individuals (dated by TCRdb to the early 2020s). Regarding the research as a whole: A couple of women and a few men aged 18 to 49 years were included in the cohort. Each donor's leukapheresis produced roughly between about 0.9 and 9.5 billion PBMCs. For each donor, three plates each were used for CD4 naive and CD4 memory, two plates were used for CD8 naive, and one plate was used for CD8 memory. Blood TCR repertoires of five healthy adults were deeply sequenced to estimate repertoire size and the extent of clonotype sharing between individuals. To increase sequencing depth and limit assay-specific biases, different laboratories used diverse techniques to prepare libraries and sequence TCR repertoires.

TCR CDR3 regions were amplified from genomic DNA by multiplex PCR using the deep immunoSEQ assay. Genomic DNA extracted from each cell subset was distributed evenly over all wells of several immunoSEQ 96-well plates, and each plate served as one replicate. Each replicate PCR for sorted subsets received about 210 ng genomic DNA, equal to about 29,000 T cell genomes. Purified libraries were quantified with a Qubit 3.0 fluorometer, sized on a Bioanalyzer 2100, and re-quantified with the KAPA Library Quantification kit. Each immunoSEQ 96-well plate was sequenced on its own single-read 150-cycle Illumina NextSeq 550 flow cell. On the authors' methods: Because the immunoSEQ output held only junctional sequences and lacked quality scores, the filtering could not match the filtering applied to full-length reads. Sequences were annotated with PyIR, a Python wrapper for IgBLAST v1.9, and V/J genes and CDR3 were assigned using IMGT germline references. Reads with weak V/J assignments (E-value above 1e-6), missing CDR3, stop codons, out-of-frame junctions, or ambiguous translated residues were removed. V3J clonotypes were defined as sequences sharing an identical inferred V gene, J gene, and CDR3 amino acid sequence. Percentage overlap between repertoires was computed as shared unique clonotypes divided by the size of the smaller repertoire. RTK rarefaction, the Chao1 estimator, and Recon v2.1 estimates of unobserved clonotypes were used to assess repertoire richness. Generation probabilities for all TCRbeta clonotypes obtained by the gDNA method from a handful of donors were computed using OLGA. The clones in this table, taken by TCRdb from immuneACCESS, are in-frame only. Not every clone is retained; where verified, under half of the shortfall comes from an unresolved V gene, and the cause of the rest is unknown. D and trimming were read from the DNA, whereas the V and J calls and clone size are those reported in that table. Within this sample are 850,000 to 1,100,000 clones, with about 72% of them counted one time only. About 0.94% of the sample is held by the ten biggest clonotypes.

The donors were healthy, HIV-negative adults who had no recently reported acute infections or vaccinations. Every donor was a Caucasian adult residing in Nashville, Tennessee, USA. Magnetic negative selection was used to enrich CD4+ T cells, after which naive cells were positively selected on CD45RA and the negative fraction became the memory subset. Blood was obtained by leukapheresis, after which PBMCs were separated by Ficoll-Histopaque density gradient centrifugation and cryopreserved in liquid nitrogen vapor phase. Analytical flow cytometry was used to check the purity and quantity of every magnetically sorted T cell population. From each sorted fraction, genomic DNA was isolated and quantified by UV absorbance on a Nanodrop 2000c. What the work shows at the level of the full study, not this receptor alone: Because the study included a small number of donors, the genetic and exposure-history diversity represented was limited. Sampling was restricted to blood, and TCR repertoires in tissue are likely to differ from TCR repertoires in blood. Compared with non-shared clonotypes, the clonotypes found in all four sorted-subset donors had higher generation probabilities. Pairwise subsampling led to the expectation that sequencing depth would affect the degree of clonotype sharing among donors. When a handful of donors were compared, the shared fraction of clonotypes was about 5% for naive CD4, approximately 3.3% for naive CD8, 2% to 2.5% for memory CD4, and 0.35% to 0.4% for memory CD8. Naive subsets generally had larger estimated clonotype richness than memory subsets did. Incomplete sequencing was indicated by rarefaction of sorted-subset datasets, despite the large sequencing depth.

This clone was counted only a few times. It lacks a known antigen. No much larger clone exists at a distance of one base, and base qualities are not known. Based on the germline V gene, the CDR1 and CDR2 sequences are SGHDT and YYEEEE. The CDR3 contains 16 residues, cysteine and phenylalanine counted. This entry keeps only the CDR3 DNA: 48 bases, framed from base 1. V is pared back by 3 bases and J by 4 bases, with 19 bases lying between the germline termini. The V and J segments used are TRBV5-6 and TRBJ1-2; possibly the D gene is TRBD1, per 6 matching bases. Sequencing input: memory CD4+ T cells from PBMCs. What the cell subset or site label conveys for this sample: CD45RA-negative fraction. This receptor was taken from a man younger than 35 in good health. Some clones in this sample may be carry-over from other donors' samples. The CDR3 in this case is CASSSSPGAYRYGYTF. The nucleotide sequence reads TGTGCCAGCAGCTCCTCGCCGGGGGCCTATCGCTATGGCTACACCTTC.